This TCR beta chain was found in a study of T cell responses to AZD1222 COVID-19 vaccine (dated by TCRdb to the early 2020s). Notes on the research overall: Because spike-specific TCR depth and breadth did not differ between the two schedules, AZD1222 recipients who got a second dose at roughly 4 weeks were pooled with those who got a second dose at roughly 12 weeks. TCR sequencing was performed for more than 230 trial participants, of whom 200 to 220 were given two doses of AZD1222 and around 25 were given two doses of MenACWY control vaccine. Enrollment into the trials was organized by age into subgroups of 18-55, 56-69 and 70-plus years, and those subgroups contained about 160, 30 and 59 TCR-sequenced participants, respectively. The research as a whole found: Participants were mostly white British, with more females than males. The authors suggested clonal diversity may have been underestimated. In the small 56-69-year group, the increase in depth fell short of significance, most likely because of low power. Only five to seven AZD1222 recipients were SARS-CoV-2 seropositive at baseline, limiting conclusions about previously exposed vaccinees. CD4 TCRs associated with the vaccine covered the entire spike protein, and the dominant responses were in regions 160-218 and 743-854. Because no day 14 peak-response samples were available, repertoires were characterized only after the peak T cell response. Nearly half of unique spike-specific TCRs reportedly recognized epitopes outside regions mutated in the B.1.351 and B.1.1.7 variants. Spike-specific TCR breadth and depth rose significantly after two AZD1222 doses compared with day 0 and with MenACWY recipients.

The CDR3 regions of human TCRbeta chains were subjected to immunosequencing. Turning to the authors' computational methods: TCRs in the repertoires were matched against a reference library of SARS-CoV-2-specific TCRs that had been generated with the MIRA antigen-specificity platform. Breadth was defined as the fraction of unique TCRs that were SARS-CoV-2-associated, and depth was defined as the fraction of total T cells that were SARS-CoV-2-associated. Each spike-specific TCR was assigned to its reactive spike region and to a CD4 or CD8 class using the MIRA data. Log10-transformed breadth and depth values were compared by one-way ANOVA with Sidak's multiple comparisons tests. This is the immuneACCESS table as TCRdb keeps it, with only in-frame sequences that have V and J called. A part of the clones is gone; compared with another copy, unresolved V genes explain less than half, and the rest is unexplained. V and J calls and clone size follow that table, whereas D and trimming were derived from the DNA. In all, the sample holds 240,000 or so clones, and over 90% of those were seen once. Clones ranked in the top ten supply 0.5% to 0.7% of the sample.

The time point label, read with the paper, signifies: baseline before first vaccination. Vaccinee samples came from UK trials COV001 and COV002, including a single-blind randomized controlled phase 2/3 trial of AZD1222 (ChAdOx1 nCoV-19) in healthy adults. For TCRbeta chain sequencing, PBMC samples from trial participants were taken at day 0 and at day 28 after the second dose. On this clone itself: This receptor's antigen is unknown. Qualities for individual bases were not recorded, and no much larger clone is one base off.

The TCR was taken from an adult in good health. Sequencing used peripheral blood, obtained on day 0 of AZD1222 vaccination.

The CDR3 has the sequence CASSAQGEEDTDTQYF. The sequenced DNA: TGTGCCAGCAGTGCACAGGGGGAAGAGGACACAGATACGCAGTATTTT. This receptor chain uses TRBV6-4 and TRBJ2-3, and 8 junction bases match TRBD1. As encoded in the germline V gene, CDR1 is MRHNA while CDR2 is SNTAGT. The CDR3 sequence holds 16 residues, the cysteine and phenylalanine included. The only DNA kept is the CDR3, 48 bases in frame from the first base. V has 4 bases trimmed and J has 2 bases trimmed; junction bases matching no gene number 8.